Each of the 7 T cell receptor beta chains below was sequenced from the same sample in a study of tumor-infiltrating lymphocytes in oesophageal squamous cell carcinoma. One entry per CDR3 protein, called by TCRdb with MiXCR from the PCR reads. The table records 6,500 to 8,500 distinct CDR3 sequences, 15% to 19% of them present only once. The source material was blood. All receptors derive from a male donor with esophageal squamous cell carcinoma.

This rearrangement joins TRBV6-6 to TRBJ2-2; TRBD1 might be the D (5 bases). Trimming left V 0 bases short and J 6 bases short, with 11 bases between. The length of the CDR3 is 15 residues. Germline lookup yields CDR1 MNHNY and CDR2 SVGAGI (reference sequence). CDR3 nucleotide sequence: TGTGCCAGCAGTTACTCATCCAGGGTGTCCGGGGAGCTGTTTTTT. Residues: CASSYSSRVSGELFF.

Sample share makes this clonotype medium-sized. This sequence joins TRBV7-9 and TRBJ2-1; D is possibly TRBD2 (7 bases). Trimming left V 5 bases short and J 6 bases short, with 17 bases between. The CDR3 is 15 residues long. Per germline, CDR1 SEHNR and CDR2 FQNEAQ (reference sequence). The CDR3 coding sequence is TGTGCCAGCAGCCCGCTAGGGGGGGGCCGCAATGAGCAGTTCTTC. This gives the protein CASSPLGGGRNEQFF.

This clonotype has a handful of counts. This sequence may be a read error, since a much larger clone differs from it by one base. The CDR3 region has the DNA TGTGCCAGCAGCTTGGGACACCTGGCCTACAATGAGCAGTACTTC. This translates into CASSLGHLAYNEQYF. The chain combines TRBV5-4 with TRBJ2-5; no definite D call. Trimming cost V 0 bases and J 11 bases, with 20 bases left between them. CDR1 and CDR2 (germline): SGHNT, YYREEE (reference sequence). The CDR3 covers 15 residues.

At least ten counts were recorded for this clonotype. V and J are TRBV28 and TRBJ1-2; D possibly corresponds to TRBD1 (6 bases). The CDR3 has 14 amino acids. Trimming stripped 0 bases from V and 4 bases from J, with 9 bases between. CDR1 MDHEN and CDR2 SYDVKM come from the germline V gene. The DNA of the CDR3 is TGTGCCAGCAGTTTATGGACAGGTATCTATGGCTACACCTTC. Amino acids: CASSLWTGIYGYTF.

As concerns this clonotype: Here the CDR3 omits its conserved ending phenylalanine or tryptophan, so a read error is the likely source. It is unclear where the CDR3 begins or ends on the DNA, so no DNA is shown, and the CDR3 is as TCRdb lists it. This chain links TRBV7-3 with TRBJ1-1; the table gives TRBD1 as D, unverified against the DNA. The germline V gene has CDR1 SGHTA and CDR2 FQGTGA. The CDR3 is 19 amino acids long, termini counted. CDR3 region: CASRPPHDGHSTVATPSVR.

This chain joins TRBV3-1 and TRBJ1-6; 8 nucleotides agree with TRBD1. Losses at the gene ends were 4 bases for V and 9 bases for J; bases not matched to a gene: 8. Germline V gives CDR1 LGHDT, CDR2 YNNKEL (reference sequence). The CDR3 consists of 15 residues. Here the CDR3 reads CASSLRGPGGSPLHF. The CDR3 coding sequence is TGTGCCAGCAGCCTCAGGGGGCCCGGAGGTTCACCCCTCCACTTT.

Regarding this clonotype: Because the CDR3 is missing its conserved closing phenylalanine or tryptophan, this is likely a read error. No DNA is shown, since the ends of the CDR3 on it are uncertain; the CDR3 is the one TCRdb lists. V is TRBV28 and J is TRBJ2-7; the D call of TRBD1 is as the table states it, not checked on the DNA. The CDR3 extends over 15 residues, inclusive of both ends. The germline CDR1 and CDR2 sequences are MDHEN and SYDVKM. CDR3: CASSLDTGDGYTFGS.